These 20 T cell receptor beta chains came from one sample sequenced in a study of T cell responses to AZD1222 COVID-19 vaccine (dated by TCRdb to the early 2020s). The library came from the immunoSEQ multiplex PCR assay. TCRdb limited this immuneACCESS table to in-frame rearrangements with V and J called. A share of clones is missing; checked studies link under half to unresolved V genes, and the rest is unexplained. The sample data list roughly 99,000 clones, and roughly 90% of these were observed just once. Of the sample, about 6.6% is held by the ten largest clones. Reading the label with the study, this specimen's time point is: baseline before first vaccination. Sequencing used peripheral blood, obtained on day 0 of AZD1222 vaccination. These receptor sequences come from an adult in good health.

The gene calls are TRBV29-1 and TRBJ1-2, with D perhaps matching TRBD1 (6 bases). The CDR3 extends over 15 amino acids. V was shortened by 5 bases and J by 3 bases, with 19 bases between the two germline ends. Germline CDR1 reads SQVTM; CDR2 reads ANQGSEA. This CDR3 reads CSVSQGSGVDYGYTF. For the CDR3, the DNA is TGCAGCGTTTCCCAGGGGAGTGGAGTGGACTATGGCTACACCTTC.

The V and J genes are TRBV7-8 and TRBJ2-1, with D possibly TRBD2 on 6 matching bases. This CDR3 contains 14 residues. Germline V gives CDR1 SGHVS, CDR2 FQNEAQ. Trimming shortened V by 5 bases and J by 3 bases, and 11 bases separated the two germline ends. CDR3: CASSRGGYYNEQFF. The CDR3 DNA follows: TGTGCCAGCAGCCGAGGAGGGTACTACAATGAGCAGTTCTTC.

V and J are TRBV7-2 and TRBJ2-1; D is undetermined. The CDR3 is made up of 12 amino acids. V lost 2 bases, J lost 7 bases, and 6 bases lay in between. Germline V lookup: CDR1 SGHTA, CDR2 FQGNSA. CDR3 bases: TGTGCCAGCAGCTTAATGTCGAATGAGCAGTTCTTC. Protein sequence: CASSLMSNEQFF.

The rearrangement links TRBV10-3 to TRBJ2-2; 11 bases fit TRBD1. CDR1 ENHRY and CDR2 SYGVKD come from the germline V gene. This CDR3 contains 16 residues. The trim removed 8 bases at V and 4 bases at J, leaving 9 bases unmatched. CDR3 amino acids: CAIGLGQGAGTGELFF. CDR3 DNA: TGTGCCATCGGGCTAGGACAGGGGGCCGGCACCGGGGAGCTGTTTTTT.

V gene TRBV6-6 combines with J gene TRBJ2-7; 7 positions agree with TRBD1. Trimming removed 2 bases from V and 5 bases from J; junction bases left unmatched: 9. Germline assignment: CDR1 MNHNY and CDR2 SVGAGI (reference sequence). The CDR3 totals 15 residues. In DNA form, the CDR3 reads TGTGCCAGCAGTTACCCTGGACAGGCTTTTCACGAGCAGTACTTC. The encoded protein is CASSYPGQAFHEQYF.

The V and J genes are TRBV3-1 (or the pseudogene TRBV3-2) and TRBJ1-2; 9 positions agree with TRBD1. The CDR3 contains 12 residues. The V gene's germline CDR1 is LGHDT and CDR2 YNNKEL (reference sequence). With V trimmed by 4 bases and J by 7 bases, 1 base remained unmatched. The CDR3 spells CASSLDRGGYTF. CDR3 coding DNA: TGTGCCAGCAGCCTGGACAGGGGTGGCTACACCTTC.

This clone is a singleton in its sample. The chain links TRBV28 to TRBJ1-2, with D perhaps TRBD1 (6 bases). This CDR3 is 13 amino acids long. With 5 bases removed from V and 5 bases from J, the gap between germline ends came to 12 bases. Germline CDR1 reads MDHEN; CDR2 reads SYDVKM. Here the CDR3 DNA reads TGTGCCAGCAGTCCAGGGGACCTATATGGCTACACCTTC. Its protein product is CASSPGDLYGYTF.

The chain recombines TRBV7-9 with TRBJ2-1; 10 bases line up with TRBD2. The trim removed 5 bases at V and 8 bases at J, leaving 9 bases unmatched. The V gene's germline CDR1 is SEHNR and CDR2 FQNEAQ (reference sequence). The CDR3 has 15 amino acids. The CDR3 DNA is TGTGCCAGCAGCACCCCCGCTAGCGGGAGCTATGAGCAGTTCTTC. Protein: CASSTPASGSYEQFF.

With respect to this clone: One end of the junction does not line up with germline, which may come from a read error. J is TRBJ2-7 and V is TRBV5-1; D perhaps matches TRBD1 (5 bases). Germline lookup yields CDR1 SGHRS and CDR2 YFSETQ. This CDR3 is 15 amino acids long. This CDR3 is CASSLGLDTGYEQYF. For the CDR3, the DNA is TGCGCCAGCAGTTTGGGGCTGGACACCGGCTACGAGCAGTACTTC.

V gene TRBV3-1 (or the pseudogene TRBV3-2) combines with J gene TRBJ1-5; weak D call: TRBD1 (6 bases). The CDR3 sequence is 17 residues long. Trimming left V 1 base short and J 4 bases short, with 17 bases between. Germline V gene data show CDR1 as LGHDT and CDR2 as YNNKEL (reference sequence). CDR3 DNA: TGTGCCAGCAGCCAAGCTGGCCACAGGGTAGAGAATCAGCCCCAGCATTTT. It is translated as CASSQAGHRVENQPQHF.

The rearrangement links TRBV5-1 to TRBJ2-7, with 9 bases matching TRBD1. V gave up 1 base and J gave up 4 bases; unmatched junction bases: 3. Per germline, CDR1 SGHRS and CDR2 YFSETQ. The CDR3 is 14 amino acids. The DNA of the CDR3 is TGCGCCAGCAGCTTGAACAGGGGGCCGTACGAGCAGTACTTC. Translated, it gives CASSLNRGPYEQYF. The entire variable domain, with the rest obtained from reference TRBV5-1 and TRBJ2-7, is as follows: KAGVTQTPRYLIKTRGQQVTLSCSPISGHRSVSWYQQTPGQGLQFLFEYFSETQRNKGNFPGRFSGRQFSNSRSEMNVSTLELGDSALYLCASSLNRGPYEQYFGPGTRLTVT.

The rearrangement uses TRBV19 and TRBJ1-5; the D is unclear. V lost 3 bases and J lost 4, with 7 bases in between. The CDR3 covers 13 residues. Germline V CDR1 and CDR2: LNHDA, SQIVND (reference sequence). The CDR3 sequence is CASSINGNQPQHF. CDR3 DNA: TGTGCCAGTAGTATTAACGGGAATCAGCCCCAGCATTTT.

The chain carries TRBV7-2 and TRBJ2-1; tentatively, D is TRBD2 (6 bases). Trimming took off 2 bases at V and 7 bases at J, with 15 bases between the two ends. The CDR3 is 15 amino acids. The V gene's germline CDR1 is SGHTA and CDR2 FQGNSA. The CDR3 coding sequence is TGTGCCAGCAGCTTATGGGTAGGGGCGGGGAATGAGCAGTTCTTC. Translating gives CASSLWVGAGNEQFF.

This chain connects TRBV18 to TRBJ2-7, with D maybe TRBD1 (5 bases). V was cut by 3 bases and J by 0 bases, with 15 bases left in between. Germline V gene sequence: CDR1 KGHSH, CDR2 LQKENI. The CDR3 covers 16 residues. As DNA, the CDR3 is TGTGCCAGCTCACCTTCTCAGGGCTCTAGCTCCTACGAGCAGTACTTC. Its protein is CASSPSQGSSSYEQYF. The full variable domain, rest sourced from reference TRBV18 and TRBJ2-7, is NAGVMQNPRHLVRRRGQEARLRCSPMKGHSHVYWYRQLPEEGLKFMVYLQKENIIDESGMPKERFSAEFPKEGPSILRIQQVVRGDSAAYFCASSPSQGSSSYEQYFGPGTRLTVT.

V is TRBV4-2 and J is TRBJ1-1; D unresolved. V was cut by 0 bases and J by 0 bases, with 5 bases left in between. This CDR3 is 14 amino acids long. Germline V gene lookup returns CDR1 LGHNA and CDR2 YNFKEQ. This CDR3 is CASSQDQVNTEAFF. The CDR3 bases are TGTGCCAGCAGCCAAGATCAGGTGAACACTGAAGCTTTCTTT.

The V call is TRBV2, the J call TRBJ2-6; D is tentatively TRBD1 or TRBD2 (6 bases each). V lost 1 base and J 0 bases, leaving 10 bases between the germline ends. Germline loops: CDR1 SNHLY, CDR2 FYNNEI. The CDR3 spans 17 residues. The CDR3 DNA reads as TGTGCCAGCAGTGAAGGGGGGCGGGGCTCTGGGGCCAACGTCCTGACTTTC. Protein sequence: CASSEGGRGSGANVLTF. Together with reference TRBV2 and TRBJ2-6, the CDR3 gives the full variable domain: EPEVTQTPSHQVTQMGQEVILRCVPISNHLYFYWYRQILGQKVEFLVSFYNNEISEKSEIFDDQFSVERPDGSNFTLKIRSTKLEDSAMYFCASSEGGRGSGANVLTFGAGSRLTVL.

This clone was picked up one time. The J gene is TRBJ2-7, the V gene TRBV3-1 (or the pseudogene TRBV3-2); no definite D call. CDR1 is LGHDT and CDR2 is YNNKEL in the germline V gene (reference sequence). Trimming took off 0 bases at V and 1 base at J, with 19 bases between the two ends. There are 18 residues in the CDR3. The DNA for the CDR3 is TGTGCCAGCAGCCAAGATCGGCACGGCGACCCTCTTTCCTACGAGCAGTACTTC. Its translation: CASSQDRHGDPLSYEQYF.

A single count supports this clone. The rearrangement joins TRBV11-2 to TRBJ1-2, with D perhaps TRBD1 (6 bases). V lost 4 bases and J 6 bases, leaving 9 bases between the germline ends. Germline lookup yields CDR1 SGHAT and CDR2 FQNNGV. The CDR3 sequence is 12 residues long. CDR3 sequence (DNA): TGTGCCAGCAGCTACGGACAGAATGGCTACACCTTC. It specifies CASSYGQNGYTF.

For the CDR3, the DNA is TGTGCCAGCTCCCCGACGGGCGCTAACTATGGCTACACCTTC. This sequence encodes CASSPTGANYGYTF. The chain couples TRBV18 to TRBJ1-2, with unresolved D. There are 14 residues in the CDR3. V gave up 6 bases and J gave up 0 bases, with 11 bases separating them. Germline loops: CDR1 KGHSH, CDR2 LQKENI.

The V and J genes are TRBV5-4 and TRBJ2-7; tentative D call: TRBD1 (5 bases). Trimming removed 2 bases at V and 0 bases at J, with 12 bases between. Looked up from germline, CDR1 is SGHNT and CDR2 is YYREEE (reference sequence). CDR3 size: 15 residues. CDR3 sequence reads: CASSFAADSSYEQYF. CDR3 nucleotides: TGTGCCAGCAGCTTCGCCGCAGACAGCTCCTACGAGCAGTACTTC.